This T cell receptor (beta chain) was identified in a study of vaccination effects on CD4 cells after COVID-19. A word on this clone: Its antigen remains unidentified.

It was after around 10 days of culture that CD4+ T cells were isolated. Sequenced by immunoSEQ multiplex PCR; TCRdb stores in-frame clones only, minus some. The sample consists of some 50,000 clones, roughly 80% of them appearing once. The CDR3 consists of 15 residues. Trimming cost V 0 bases and J 0 bases, with 6 bases left between them. Germline loops: CDR1 LGHNA, CDR2 YSLEER. The sample here was CD4+ T cells from PBMCs cultured without peptide, taken before COVID-19 vaccination. The TCR sequence derives from a human donor who had a prior SARS-CoV-2 infection. The rearrangement joins TRBV4-3 to TRBJ1-3; D is unresolved. The CDR3 DNA reads as TGCGCCAGCAGCCAAGACTTGAGCTCTGGAAACACCATATATTTT. Protein: CASSQDLSSGNTIYF.